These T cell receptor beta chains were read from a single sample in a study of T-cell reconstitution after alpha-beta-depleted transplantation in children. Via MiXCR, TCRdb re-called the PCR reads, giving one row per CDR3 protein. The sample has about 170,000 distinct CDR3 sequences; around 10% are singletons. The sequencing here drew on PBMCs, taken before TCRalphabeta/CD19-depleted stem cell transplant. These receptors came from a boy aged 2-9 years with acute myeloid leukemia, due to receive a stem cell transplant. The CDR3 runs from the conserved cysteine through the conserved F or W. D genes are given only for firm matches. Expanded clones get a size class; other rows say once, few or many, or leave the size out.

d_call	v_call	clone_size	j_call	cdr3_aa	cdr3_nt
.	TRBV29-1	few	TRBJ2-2	CSVDRNTGELFF	TGCAGCGTTGACAGGAACACCGGGGAGCTGTTTTTT
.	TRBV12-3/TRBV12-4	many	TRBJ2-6	CASSFGGRANVLTF	TGTGCCAGCAGTTTTGGGGGGAGGGCCAACGTCCTGACTTTC
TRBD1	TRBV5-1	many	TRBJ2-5	CASSDRGETQYF	TGCGCCAGCAGTGACAGGGGTGAGACCCAGTACTTC
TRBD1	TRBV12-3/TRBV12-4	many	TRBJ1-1	CASSAIDRGGTEAFF	TGTGCCAGCAGTGCGATTGACAGGGGGGGAACTGAAGCTTTCTTT
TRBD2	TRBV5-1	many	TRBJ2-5	CASSPRLAGVTKTQYF	TGCGCCAGCAGCCCCAGACTAGCGGGGGTCACGAAGACCCAGTACTTC
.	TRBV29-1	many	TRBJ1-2	CSGSLNYGYTF	TGCAGCGGTTCCCTTAACTATGGCTACACCTTC
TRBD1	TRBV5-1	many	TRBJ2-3	CASSLGRGLVTDTQYF	TGCGCCAGCAGCTTGGGCAGGGGGCTCGTCACAGATACGCAGTATTTT
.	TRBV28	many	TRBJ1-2	CASSLGHIDSYTF	TGTGCCAGCAGTTTGGGCCATATCGATTCATACACCTTC
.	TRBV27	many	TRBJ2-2	CASTDTGELFF	TGTGCCAGCACCGACACCGGGGAGCTGTTTTTT
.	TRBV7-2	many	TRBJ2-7	CASSTERHSYEQYF	TGTGCCAGCAGCACCGAAAGACATTCCTACGAGCAGTACTTC
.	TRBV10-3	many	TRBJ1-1	CAISGASRAFF	TGTGCCATCAGTGGGGCGTCGCGGGCTTTCTTT
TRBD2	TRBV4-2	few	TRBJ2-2	CASSSGGRVGELFF	TGTGCCAGCAGCTCGGGGGGGCGGGTCGGGGAGCTGTTTTTT
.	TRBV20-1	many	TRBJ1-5	CSARDGRGVNQPQHF	TGCAGTGCTAGAGATGGGAGGGGGGTCAATCAGCCCCAGCATTTT
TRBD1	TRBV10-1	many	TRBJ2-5	CASSDGQGFVETQYF	TGCGCCAGCAGTGACGGACAGGGGTTTGTGGAGACCCAGTACTTC
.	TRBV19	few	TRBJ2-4	CATQGGQRELDKNIQYF	TGTGCCACTCAAGGGGGACAGCGGGAGTTGGACAAAAACATTCAGTACTTC
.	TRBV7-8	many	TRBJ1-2	CASSLGAAYGYTF	TGTGCCAGCAGCTTAGGGGCAGCCTATGGCTACACCTTC
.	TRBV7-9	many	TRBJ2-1	CASRYGTYNEQFF	TGTGCCAGCAGATATGGGACCTACAATGAGCAGTTCTTC
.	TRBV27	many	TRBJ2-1	CASSLKSYNEQFF	TGTGCCAGCAGTTTAAAATCCTACAATGAGCAGTTCTTC
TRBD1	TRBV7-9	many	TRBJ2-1	CASSPTGFQFF	TGTGCCAGCAGCCCGACAGGGTTTCAGTTCTTC
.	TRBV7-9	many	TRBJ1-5	CASSRPNQPQHF	TGTGCCAGCAGCCGGCCCAATCAGCCCCAGCATTTT
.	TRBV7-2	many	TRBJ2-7	CARGGPPSYEQYF	TGTGCCAGAGGCGGCCCTCCCTCCTACGAGCAGTACTTC
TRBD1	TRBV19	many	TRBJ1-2	CASSNSGTGVDYTF	TGTGCCAGTAGTAACTCCGGGACAGGAGTCGACTACACCTTC
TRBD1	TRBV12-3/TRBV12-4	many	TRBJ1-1	CASSPTGVDTEAFF	TGTGCCAGCAGCCCGACAGGGGTTGACACTGAAGCTTTCTTT
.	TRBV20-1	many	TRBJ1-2	CSAPESYGYTF	TGCAGTGCCCCTGAATCCTATGGCTACACCTTC
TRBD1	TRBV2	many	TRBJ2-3	CASSRDGQGTDTQYF	TGTGCCAGCAGTCGCGATGGACAGGGAACAGATACGCAGTATTTT
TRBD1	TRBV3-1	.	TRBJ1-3	CASCPGTGQRSGNTIYF	TGTGCCAGCTGCCCCGGGACAGGGCAACGCTCTGGAAACACCATATATTTT
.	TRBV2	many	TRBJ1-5	CASRGGAFNQPQHF	TGTGCCAGCAGGGGGGGGGCTTTCAATCAGCCCCAGCATTTT
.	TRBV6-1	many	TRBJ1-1	CASSPRGNMNTEAFF	TGTGCCAGCAGCCCCCGAGGAAACATGAACACTGAAGCTTTCTTT
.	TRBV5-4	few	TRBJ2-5	CASSLVGAQETQYF	TGTGCCAGCAGCTTGGTAGGGGCCCAAGAGACCCAGTACTTC
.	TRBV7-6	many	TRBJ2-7	CASSLALGGYEQYF	TGTGCCAGCAGCTTAGCTTTGGGGGGCTACGAGCAGTACTTC
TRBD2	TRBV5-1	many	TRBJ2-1	CASSAYGGFYNEQFF	TGCGCCAGCAGCGCTTACGGGGGGTTCTACAATGAGCAGTTCTTC
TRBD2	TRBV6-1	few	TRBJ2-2	CASRRQREGRRTGELFF	TGTGCCAGCCGACGCCAGCGGGAGGGCCGCAGGACCGGGGAGCTGTTTTTT
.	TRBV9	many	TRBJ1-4	CASAIGATNEKLFF	TGTGCCAGCGCCATCGGTGCAACTAATGAAAAACTGTTTTTT
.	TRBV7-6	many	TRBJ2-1	CASSLVANSINEQFF	TGTGCCAGCAGCTTAGTCGCGAACAGTATCAATGAGCAGTTCTTC
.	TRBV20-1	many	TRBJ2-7	CSTPGPSSYEQYF	TGCAGTACCCCTGGGCCTAGCTCCTACGAGCAGTACTTC
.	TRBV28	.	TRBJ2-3	CTSSPGTLATDTQYF	TGTACCAGCAGCCCCGGGACCCTTGCCACAGATACGCAGTATTTT
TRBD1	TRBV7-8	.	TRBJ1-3	CASSLERQGGNTIYF	TGTGCCAGCAGCTTAGAGAGACAGGGTGGAAACACCATATATTTT
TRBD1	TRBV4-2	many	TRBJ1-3	CASSPPDRGSSGNTIYF	TGTGCCAGCAGCCCTCCGGACAGGGGGTCCTCTGGAAACACCATATATTTT
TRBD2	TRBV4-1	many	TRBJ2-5	CASSQAHMGLAGRETQYF	TGCGCCAGCAGCCAGGCGCATATGGGGCTAGCGGGAAGAGAGACCCAGTACTTC
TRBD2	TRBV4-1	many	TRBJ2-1	CASSAGTSGYNEQFF	TGCGCCAGCAGCGCCGGGACTAGCGGCTACAATGAGCAGTTCTTC
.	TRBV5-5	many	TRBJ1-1	CASSSGSGTEAFF	TGTGCCAGCAGCTCTGGGAGTGGCACTGAAGCTTTCTTT